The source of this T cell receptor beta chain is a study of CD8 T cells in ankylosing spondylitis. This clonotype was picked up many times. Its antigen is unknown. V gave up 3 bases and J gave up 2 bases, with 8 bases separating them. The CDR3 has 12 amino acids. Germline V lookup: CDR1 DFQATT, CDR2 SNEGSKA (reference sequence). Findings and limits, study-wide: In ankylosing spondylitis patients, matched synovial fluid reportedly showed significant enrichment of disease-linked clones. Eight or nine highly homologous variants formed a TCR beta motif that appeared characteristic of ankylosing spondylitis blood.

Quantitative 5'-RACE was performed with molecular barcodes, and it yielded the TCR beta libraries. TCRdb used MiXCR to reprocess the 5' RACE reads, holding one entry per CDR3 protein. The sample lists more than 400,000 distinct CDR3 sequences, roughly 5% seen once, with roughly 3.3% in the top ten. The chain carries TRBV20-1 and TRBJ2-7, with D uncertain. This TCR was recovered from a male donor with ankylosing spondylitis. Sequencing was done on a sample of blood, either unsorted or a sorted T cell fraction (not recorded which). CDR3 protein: CSASFYPYEQYF. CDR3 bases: TGCAGTGCTAGTTTCTATCCCTACGAGCAGTACTTC.